The clone carrying this T cell receptor beta chain was detected a few times. Its antigen is undetermined. The entry originates in a study of shared clonotypes between healthy human individuals. In the study overall: There were three CD4 naive, three CD4 memory, two CD8 naive and one CD8 memory plates per donor.

The CDR3 runs 17 residues. Germline CDR1 and CDR2: MGHDK and SYGVNS. V was pared by 2 bases and J by 1 base, with 18 bases between. Researchers ran the assay at a deep level. Sequencing used immunoSEQ multiplex PCR; TCRdb keeps in-frame clones, though not all of them. The sample contains approximately 340,000 clones, approximately 79% of which appear only once. Findings and limits, study-wide: A generally larger estimated richness was seen in naive subsets than in memory subsets. When compared with the clonotypes that were shared by all four sorted-subset donors, the non-shared clonotypes turned out to have lower generation probabilities.

The origin of this receptor is a young man in good health. Sequencing was done on a sample of memory CD4+ T cells sorted from blood. The subset denotes: CD45RA-negative fraction. The chain carries TRBV25-1 and TRBJ2-7, with D possibly matching TRBD2 (5 bases). CDR3 loop: CASSEDGRPSYSYEQYF. The CDR3, as DNA: TGTGCCAGCAGTGAAGACGGGCGGCCTAGCTATTCCTACGAGCAGTACTTC.